The text below deals with one T cell receptor beta chain. This entry belongs to a study of T-cell reconstitution after alpha-beta-depleted transplantation in children. The CDR3 is 16 residues long. Trimming cost V 3 bases and J 1 base; bases outside gene matches: 5. Germline V gives CDR1 DFQATT, CDR2 SNEGSKA (reference sequence). Researchers prepared the TCRbeta library using unique molecular identifiers, the study reports. TCRdb independently ran MiXCR on the PCR reads; one entry per CDR3 protein. The profile covers about 540,000 distinct CDR3 sequences, with 20% to 30% appearing a single time and approximately 39% taken by the ten largest.

Source: PBMCs, taken before TCRalphabeta/CD19-depleted stem cell transplant. The clonotype comes from a boy younger than two with Wiskott-Aldrich syndrome, due to receive a stem cell transplant. V is TRBV20-1 and J is TRBJ2-5; 13 positions agree with TRBD2. The DNA for the CDR3 is TGCAGTGCTAGGGGTGGACTAGCGGGGGTCCAAGAGACCCAGTACTTC. Protein product: CSARGGLAGVQETQYF.